This is a list of T cell receptor beta chains from one sample in a study of T cell repertoires in cytomegalovirus infection. Each CDR3 protein is one row after TCRdb ran MiXCR on the reads. This sample has fewer than 250,000 distinct CDR3 sequences, with approximately 24% found just once. Sequenced material: CD8+ T cells from PBMCs. The receptors were gathered from a human donor in good health (CMV status not recorded). Some clones in this sample may be carry-over from other donors' samples. CDR3s include the opening cysteine and the closing phenylalanine or tryptophan. The D gene is left open where the match is weak. Expanded clones are given a class, and other clones once, few, many or no size at all.

J gene,D gene,V gene,clone size,CDR3 protein,CDR3 DNA
TRBJ1-2,.,TRBV12-5,few,CASGPTPDSFYGYTF,TGTGCTAGTGGACCAACCCCGGACAGTTTCTATGGCTACACCTTC
TRBJ1-5,TRBD1,TRBV7-9,few,CASSLATGGNNQPQHF,TGTGCCAGCAGCTTAGCGACAGGGGGCAACAATCAGCCCCAGCATTTT
TRBJ2-7,TRBD1,TRBV7-9,many,CASSLDGTGYEQYF,TGTGCCAGCAGCTTAGACGGGACAGGGTACGAGCAGTACTTC
TRBJ1-2,.,TRBV7-2,.,CASSFDRTPGGYTF,TGTGCCAGCAGCTTTGATAGGACCCCGGGTGGCTACACCTTC
TRBJ2-1,.,TRBV5-1,.,CASSLDGDRQFF,TGCGCCAGCAGCTTGGATGGGGATCGGCAGTTCTTC
TRBJ1-2,TRBD1,TRBV7-9,.,CASSLGGQGGGYGYTF,TGTGCCAGCAGCTTGGGAGGACAGGGCGGGGGCTATGGCTACACCTTC
TRBJ2-1,.,TRBV20-1,.,CSARMTGSYNEQFF,TGCAGTGCTAGGATGACAGGATCCTACAATGAGCAGTTCTTC
TRBJ2-7,.,TRBV2,many,CASTRDTYEQYF,TGTGCCAGCACTCGGGACACCTACGAGCAGTACTTC
TRBJ1-1,.,TRBV4-1,.,CASSQGLLTPTEAFF,TGTGCCAGCAGCCAAGGACTCCTCACCCCCACTGAAGCTTTCTTT
TRBJ2-7,TRBD1,TRBV28,few,CASSLSRTGRLDYEQYF,TGTGCCAGCAGTTTAAGCCGGACAGGGAGATTGGACTACGAGCAGTACTTC
TRBJ2-5,TRBD2,TRBV7-9,many,CASSSGLAQETQYF,TGTGCCAGCAGCTCAGGACTAGCCCAAGAGACCCAGTACTTC
TRBJ2-3,TRBD2,TRBV9,few,CASSVGTSGGTDTQYF,TGTGCCAGCAGCGTGGGGACTAGCGGGGGCACAGATACGCAGTATTTT
TRBJ1-2,.,TRBV29-1,.,CSVISSYGYTF,TGCAGCGTGATAAGTTCCTATGGCTACACCTTC
TRBJ1-1,TRBD1,TRBV7-8,few,CASSLGTGPEAFF,TGTGCCAGCAGTCTCGGGACAGGCCCTGAAGCTTTCTTT
TRBJ2-1,.,TRBV30,.,CAWSVNGGSEQFF,TGTGCCTGGAGTGTAAATGGGGGTTCTGAGCAGTTCTTC
TRBJ1-6,.,TRBV27,few,CASSRASLSALHF,TGTGCCAGCTCCCGGGCCTCTCTAAGTGCCCTCCACTTT
TRBJ1-2,.,TRBV10-3,.,CAIKGRLDYGYTF,TGTGCCATCAAGGGTCGGCTCGACTATGGCTACACCTTC
TRBJ2-4,.,TRBV12-3/TRBV12-4,few,CASTDRTSRAKNIQYF,TGTGCCAGCACCGACAGGACGTCTAGAGCCAAAAACATTCAGTACTTC
TRBJ1-1,.,TRBV28,many,CASSPGRGGTEAFF,TGTGCCAGCAGTCCGGGACGGGGGGGGACTGAAGCTTTCTTT
TRBJ2-7,.,TRBV7-9,many,CASSFPSVGYEQYF,TGTGCCAGCAGCTTCCCCAGTGTTGGCTACGAGCAGTACTTC
TRBJ1-4,.,TRBV6-1,.,CASSYGEANEKLFF,TGTGCCAGCAGTTACGGGGAAGCTAATGAAAAACTGTTTTTT
TRBJ2-7,TRBD1,TRBV12-3/TRBV12-4,many,CASSFLKGAGDYEQYF,TGTGCCAGCAGTTTCCTAAAGGGGGCTGGGGACTACGAGCAGTACTTC
TRBJ2-7,.,TRBV28,.,CASSLGSGFGYEQYF,TGTGCCAGCAGTTTAGGTTCTGGGTTTGGCTACGAGCAGTACTTC
TRBJ2-3,.,TRBV9,many,CASSAELPRDTQYF,TGTGCCAGCAGCGCCGAACTTCCGAGGGATACGCAGTATTTT
TRBJ2-7,.,TRBV27,.,CASSFLKTGGIYEQYF,TGTGCCAGCAGTTTCCTTAAGACAGGAGGTATTTACGAGCAGTACTTC
TRBJ1-1,.,TRBV7-9,few,CAVLAQAHTEAFF,TGTGCCGTCCTTGCCCAGGCCCACACTGAAGCTTTCTTT
TRBJ2-2,TRBD1,TRBV4-1,many,CASSQRPTGEAGELFF,TGCGCCAGCAGCCAACGCCCGACAGGGGAAGCCGGGGAGCTGTTTTTT
TRBJ2-5,.,TRBV7-9,few,CASTGLMGTQYF,TGTGCCAGCACCGGATTGATGGGGACCCAGTACTTC
TRBJ2-7,.,TRBV7-6,many,CASSLAAGAPYEQYF,TGTGCCAGCAGCTTAGCAGCAGGGGCCCCCTACGAGCAGTACTTC
TRBJ1-6,.,TRBV25-1,.,CARRLGFHSPLHF,TGTGCCAGACGATTGGGGTTTCATTCACCCCTCCACTTT
TRBJ2-2,.,TRBV7-6,.,CASSSPRRATNTGELFF,TGTGCCAGCAGCTCCCCGAGACGAGCTACGAACACCGGGGAGCTGTTTTTT
TRBJ1-2,TRBD1,TRBV7-9,.,CASSAAAGGLGYGYTF,TGTGCCAGCAGCGCCGCGGCAGGGGGCTTGGGGTATGGCTACACCTTC
TRBJ2-3,TRBD2,TRBV6-6,.,CASSSTRGGTDTQYF,TGTGCCAGCAGCTCAACGCGGGGGGGCACAGATACGCAGTATTTT
TRBJ2-3,.,TRBV19,.,CASGGWIDTQYF,TGTGCCAGTGGGGGATGGATAGATACGCAGTATTTT
TRBJ1-3,.,TRBV19,few,CASSSTAYAGNTIYF,TGTGCCAGTAGTTCGACAGCTTATGCTGGAAACACCATATATTTT
TRBJ2-1,.,TRBV4-2,many,CASSQVPRDHNEQFF,TGTGCCAGCAGCCAAGTACCCCGGGATCATAATGAGCAGTTCTTC
TRBJ1-5,.,TRBV6-2/TRBV6-3,.,CASSYTRQGQPQHF,TGTGCCAGCAGTTACACGCGGCAAGGACAGCCCCAGCATTTT
TRBJ2-7,.,TRBV20-1,.,CSARLAGGLAGYEQYF,TGCAGTGCTAGATTAGCAGGGGGACTTGCGGGCTACGAGCAGTACTTC
TRBJ2-1,.,TRBV7-9,many,CASSLEKGYNEQFF,TGTGCCAGCAGCTTAGAAAAGGGATACAATGAGCAGTTCTTC
TRBJ2-1,.,TRBV19,.,CASSIAGAHEQFF,TGTGCCAGTAGTATAGCGGGGGCCCATGAGCAGTTCTTC
TRBJ2-3,TRBD1,TRBV6-6,.,CASSPLGQGRDTQYF,TGTGCCAGCAGCCCACTTGGACAGGGAAGAGATACGCAGTATTTT
TRBJ2-6,TRBD1,TRBV7-9,.,CASSSLPGTGSGANVLTF,TGTGCCAGCAGCTCGCTTCCCGGGACAGGGTCCGGGGCCAACGTCCTGACTTTC
TRBJ2-2,TRBD2,TRBV11-1,.,CASSSLAGVAGELFF,TGTGCCAGCAGCTCCCTAGCGGGGGTGGCCGGGGAGCTGTTTTTT
TRBJ2-1,.,TRBV12-3/TRBV12-4,few,CASSSDGYNEQFF,TGTGCCAGCAGTTCAGACGGGTACAATGAGCAGTTCTTC
TRBJ1-2,.,TRBV7-2,few,CASSPIDQGGYGYTF,TGTGCCAGCAGCCCGATAGACCAAGGGGGCTATGGCTACACCTTC
TRBJ2-5,TRBD1,TRBV2,.,CASKLTIGQELQETQYF,TGTGCCAGCAAACTTACGATAGGACAGGAGCTGCAAGAGACCCAGTACTTC
TRBJ2-1,.,TRBV11-3,many,CASRGGGDNEQFF,TGTGCCAGCAGAGGTGGAGGGGACAATGAGCAGTTCTTC